Shown below are 20 T cell receptor beta chains from a single sample sequenced in a study of shared clonotypes between healthy human individuals. The assay was immunoSEQ multiplex PCR, and TCRdb's table has in-frame clones only and misses some. In the table there are about 960,000 clones, around 80% of which are singletons. Input material: memory CD4+ T cells sorted from blood. Subset meaning: CD45RA-negative fraction. All receptors derive from a man between 18 and 35 years old in good health.

CDR3 sequence reads: CASSPGGRETQYF. CDR3 DNA: TGTGCCAGCAGCCCGGGGGGTCGCGAGACCCAGTACTTC. The genes are TRBV28 and TRBJ2-5, with 7 nucleotides matching TRBD2. CDR1 is MDHEN and CDR2 is SYDVKM in the germline V gene. Trimming at V came to 6 bases and at J to 5 bases, leaving 6 bases not matched to a gene. CDR3 length equals 13 residues.

V is TRBV7-2 and J is TRBJ2-3; 10 bases are a match to TRBD2. The CDR3 contains 17 residues. V shed 1 base, J shed 6 bases, and the junction held 10 bases outside the gene matches. The germline V gene has CDR1 SGHTA and CDR2 FQGNSA. The CDR3 bases are TGTGCCAGCAGCTTAGTGCAAGCGGGAGGGCCAGCGGATACGCAGTATTTT. Encoded protein: CASSLVQAGGPADTQYF.

This clone appeared a few times. Within the sample, other DNA sequences also encode this same CDR3. V gene TRBV27 combines with J gene TRBJ1-6; 10 bases are shared with TRBD1. V gave up 5 bases and J gave up 7 bases; unmatched junction bases: 5. Germline assignment: CDR1 MNHEY and CDR2 SMNVEV (reference sequence). The CDR3 runs to 15 residues. The CDR3 sequence is CASSPTDRGNSPLHF. CDR3 bases: TGTGCCAGCAGTCCGACGGACAGGGGGAATTCACCCCTCCACTTT.

This clone was seen a few times. The chain employs TRBV11-3 and TRBJ2-5; TRBD1 might be the D (5 bases). Germline values: CDR1 SGHNT, CDR2 YENEEA. The V end lost 2 bases, the J end lost 5 bases, and 12 bases lay between the germline ends. The CDR3 sequence is 14 residues long. CDR3 region: CASSLSGMFETQYF. CDR3 sequence (DNA): TGTGCCAGCAGCTTATCAGGGATGTTCGAGACCCAGTACTTC.

The chain couples TRBV28 to TRBJ2-4, with 9 bases that match TRBD1. The germline CDR1 and CDR2 sequences are MDHEN and SYDVKM. Trimming cost V 6 bases and J 7 bases; bases outside gene matches: 10. The CDR3 consists of 15 residues. The CDR3 is CASSSPDRGFNIQYF. The CDR3 nucleotides read TGTGCCAGCAGCTCCCCGGACAGGGGTTTTAACATTCAGTACTTC.

The CDR3 loop is CAISETSGGASYEQYF. CDR3 in DNA: TGTGCCATCAGTGAGACTAGCGGGGGGGCCTCCTACGAGCAGTACTTC. This rearrangement joins TRBV10-3 to TRBJ2-7; 13 nucleotides line up with TRBD2. This CDR3 has 16 amino acids. V shed 2 bases and J 0 bases; nucleotides not matched to a gene: 1. The germline V gene has CDR1 ENHRY and CDR2 SYGVKD.

Turning to this clone: This sequence is one base from a far larger clone and is likely a read error. Within the sample, other DNA sequences also encode this same CDR3. The chain couples TRBV5-1 to TRBJ1-1; no clear D. The CDR3 sequence is 12 residues long. From germline, CDR1 is SGHRS and CDR2 YFSETQ. V was clipped by 5 bases and J by 2 bases, with 7 bases between them. The CDR3 region has the DNA TGCGCCAGCAGTACGGCAAACACTGAAGCTTTCTTT. Translated: CASSTANTEAFF.

The chain combines TRBV19 with TRBJ1-2; 11 nucleotides line up with TRBD1. The germline gives CDR1 LNHDA, CDR2 SQIVND (reference sequence). CDR3 length: 16 amino acids. Trimming at V came to 7 bases and at J to 4 bases, leaving 11 bases not matched to a gene. For the CDR3, the DNA is TGTGCCAGTACCCTGCCCGGACAGGGGGCGGGCTATGGCTACACCTTC. Its protein is CASTLPGQGAGYGYTF.

The chain has TRBV28 and TRBJ2-3, with 9 bases lining up with TRBD1. V gave up 2 bases and J gave up 5 bases; unmatched junction bases: 20. The CDR3 totals 20 residues. CDR1 and CDR2 from the germline V gene are MDHEN and SYDVKM. CDR3 sequence (DNA): TGTGCCAGCAGTTTAGGCCCCGACTACTTACAGGGGGCGCAGGGAGATACGCAGTATTTT. Encoded protein: CASSLGPDYLQGAQGDTQYF.

The rearrangement uses TRBV4-1 and TRBJ1-5; 8 positions agree with TRBD1. Looked up from germline, CDR1 is MGHRA and CDR2 is YSYEKL. With 3 bases clipped from V and 1 base from J, the junction kept 5 bases outside the gene matches. This CDR3 spans 16 amino acids. CDR3 nucleotide sequence: TGCGCCAGCAGCCAGTCACAGGGGGTGAGCAATCAGCCCCAGCATTTT. This encodes CASSQSQGVSNQPQHF.

CDR3 bases: TGTGCCAGCCTCCCCCGGGTTTCGAACACTGAAGCTTTCTTT. As protein: CASLPRVSNTEAFF. The rearrangement joins TRBV2 to TRBJ1-1; no definite D call. Germline assignment: CDR1 SNHLY and CDR2 FYNNEI. The germline V and J ends were trimmed by 8 bases and 1 base, with 14 bases remaining between them. This CDR3 has 14 amino acids.

A note on this clone: A much larger clonotype is one base distant, so this may be a read error. In DNA form, the CDR3 reads TGTGCCAGCAGCTTAGCCACCTACGAGCAGTACTTC. This encodes CASSLATYEQYF. V is TRBV11-2 and J is TRBJ2-7; no definite D call. The germline V gene encodes CDR1 SGHAT and CDR2 FQNNGV. V gave up 1 base and J gave up 2 bases, with 3 bases separating them. This CDR3 is 12 amino acids long.

The chain carries TRBV5-1 and TRBJ1-4, with D perhaps TRBD1 (5 bases). Germline CDR1 reads SGHRS; CDR2 reads YFSETQ. This CDR3 is built from 15 residues. Trimming stripped 4 bases from V and 7 bases from J, with 17 bases between. The CDR3 spells CASSPNGGTGEKLFF. The DNA of the CDR3 is TGCGCCAGCAGCCCTAACGGCGGGACGGGTGAAAAACTGTTTTTT.

This chain joins TRBV5-4 and TRBJ2-7; D perhaps matches TRBD2 (5 bases). The CDR3 is 14 residues long. The V and J ends lost 0 bases and 1 base respectively, with 8 bases between them. Germline assignment: CDR1 SGHNT and CDR2 YYREEE (reference sequence). The CDR3 is CASSLARGSYEQYF. CDR3 in DNA: TGTGCCAGCAGCTTGGCACGGGGATCCTACGAGCAGTACTTC.

The genes are TRBV5-4 and TRBJ2-7; D is undetermined. The CDR3 consists of 13 residues. V gave up 4 bases and J gave up 4 bases, with 12 bases separating them. CDR1 SGHNT and CDR2 YYREEE come from the germline V gene (reference sequence). The CDR3 spells CASSTRSDYEQYF. The DNA for the CDR3 is TGTGCCAGCAGCACAAGGTCAGATTACGAGCAGTACTTC.

This clone showed up just a few times. The genes are TRBV28 and TRBJ2-7, with 8 nucleotides matching TRBD1. There are 12 residues in the CDR3. V lost 7 bases to trimming and J lost 5 bases; unmatched junction nucleotides: 4. Germline values: CDR1 MDHEN, CDR2 SYDVKM. This CDR3 is CASTSDRDEQYF. DNA of the CDR3: TGTGCCAGCACCTCGGACAGGGACGAGCAGTACTTC.

At least ten counts were recorded for this clone. The chain couples TRBV28 to TRBJ2-3; 9 nucleotides align to TRBD1. Germline V gives CDR1 MDHEN, CDR2 SYDVKM. The CDR3 has 16 residues. J lost 4 bases, V lost 4 bases, and 9 bases had no gene match. In DNA, the CDR3 is TGTGCCAGCAGTTCGTGGACAGGGGTAAGGGCAGATACGCAGTATTTT. Protein: CASSSWTGVRADTQYF. The full variable domain, its missing parts supplied by reference TRBV28 and TRBJ2-3, is DVKVTQSSRYLVKRTGEKVFLECVQDMDHENMFWYRQDPGLGLRLIYFSYDVKMKEKGDIPEGYSVSREKKERFSLILESASTNQTSMYLCASSSWTGVRADTQYFGPGTRLTVL.

The CDR3 loop is CSSGLAGGPSNDRELFF. CDR3 nucleotide sequence: TGCAGCTCGGGACTAGCGGGAGGGCCATCGAATGACCGGGAGCTGTTTTTT. The chain has TRBV29-1 and TRBJ2-2; 16 nucleotides match TRBD2. CDR1 and CDR2 (germline): SQVTM, ANQGSEA. V was clipped by 8 bases and J by 9 bases; unmatched bases: 15. The CDR3 consists of 17 residues.

This CDR3 is CSVEGVRINEQYF. Written as DNA, the CDR3 is TGCAGCGTTGAAGGGGTCAGGATCAACGAGCAGTACTTC. The chain uses TRBV29-1 and TRBJ2-7; D unresolved. V was cut by 1 base and J by 5 bases, with 12 bases left in between. Germline lookup yields CDR1 SQVTM and CDR2 ANQGSEA. The CDR3 length is 13 residues.

This chain joins TRBV11-2 and TRBJ1-1; D unresolved. V lost 4 bases to trimming and J lost 3 bases, with 15 bases between them. CDR1 and CDR2 from the germline V gene are SGHAT and FQNNGV. This CDR3 comprises 15 residues. The CDR3 coding sequence is TGTGCCAGCAGCTCCGCCGGCCGGGGAGACACTGAAGCTTTCTTT. It codes for CASSSAGRGDTEAFF.